This is a list of T cell receptor beta chains from one sample in a study of blood T cell repertoires in COVID-19. Assay: immunoSEQ multiplex PCR; the TCRdb copy retains only in-frame clones and omits some. The sample includes fewer than 95,000 clones, about 84% of them seen just once. Input material: peripheral blood. These receptors came from a human donor in a cohort sampled during active COVID-19. Each CDR3 is given without its conserved first and last residue. For some rows the clone size is stated as once, few or many, or as a class when expanded; others skip it.

clone size	V gene	J gene	CDR3 protein
.	TRBV5-6	TRBJ1-2	ASRREGYGYT
.	TRBV15	TRBJ1-2	ATSRRTGNYGYT
.	TRBV3-1/TRBV3-2	TRBJ2-5	ASSQALAGGETQY
few	TRBV4-1	TRBJ2-1	ASSQDQLAGGYNEQF
.	TRBV7-9	TRBJ2-7	ASSLLGQGYEQY
.	TRBV7-3	TRBJ2-3	ASSTRTADTQY
.	TRBV5-1	TRBJ2-2	ASSLVWTGNTGELF
.	TRBV4-1	TRBJ2-7	ASSQDRPLGTRSYEQY
.	TRBV3-1/TRBV3-2	TRBJ1-2	ASSQRQANYYGYT
once	TRBV28	TRBJ2-3	ASSLLPLAGASTDTQY
.	TRBV27	TRBJ2-7	ASSLTGGTYEQY
.	TRBV18	TRBJ1-1	ASSPGTGILNTEAF
.	TRBV5-1	TRBJ2-7	ASSLVSGNQY
.	TRBV3-1/TRBV3-2	TRBJ1-3	ASSRRDSGNTIY
.	TRBV6-5	TRBJ2-3	ASRLDRTDTQY
once	TRBV7-9	TRBJ1-1	ASSGSDRGNTEAF
.	TRBV25-1	TRBJ2-1	ASGGQGASNEQF
.	TRBV4-1	TRBJ2-7	ASRELAISSYEQY
.	TRBV5-1	TRBJ2-6	ASSAEYSGANVLT
.	TRBV5-4	TRBJ2-2	ASSRGLGGTGELF
once	TRBV6-5	TRBJ1-5	ASSYAAAYSNQPQH
.	TRBV30	TRBJ1-2	AWRPPGGGYT
.	TRBV28	TRBJ2-1	ATSGSYNEQF
.	TRBV7-2	TRBJ2-7	ASSQTRATYEQY
.	TRBV5-4	TRBJ1-4	ASSLGGDRGEKLF
few	TRBV12-3/TRBV12-4	TRBJ2-5	ASSFGNGETQY
.	TRBV5-4	TRBJ1-4	ASSLGGRRPEGEKLF
few	TRBV10-3	TRBJ1-2	AISERGGGGYGYT
.	TRBV7-2	TRBJ2-2	ASSLAPQGSGTGELF